Below are 5 T cell receptor beta chains sequenced from a single sample in a study of CD8+ T cells in alopecia areata. After isolation, RNA underwent reverse transcription to generate cDNA as the sequencing template. Produced via immunoSEQ multiplex PCR; TCRdb's table is partial and in-frame only. Of about 64,000 clones detected, roughly 45% appear once; the ten largest clones hold 45% to 60%. Sequencing was performed on NKG2D-low CD8+ T cells sorted from blood. The receptors shown here come from a human donor with alopecia areata.

The J gene is TRBJ2-1, the V gene TRBV4-2, with 9 nucleotides matching TRBD2. Losses at the gene ends were 1 base for V and 7 bases for J; bases not matched to a gene: 5. CDR3 length: 15 amino acids. Germline V gives CDR1 LGHNA, CDR2 YNFKEQ. In DNA, the CDR3 is TGTGCCAGCAGCCAAGCTCCGGGACTAGCTAATGAGCAGTTCTTC. It translates to CASSQAPGLANEQFF.

As to this clone: The limits of the CDR3 on the DNA are not certain, so only TCRdb's listed CDR3 is given. The chain has TRBV4-2 and TRBJ2-7. Looked up from germline, CDR1 is LGHNA and CDR2 is YNFKEQ. The CDR3 sequence runs 17 residues, both termini included. CDR3: CASSQDLRARSSYEQYF.

The V gene is TRBV29-1, the J gene TRBJ2-1, with 7 bases lining up with TRBD2. Germline trimming cut 4 bases from V and 9 bases from J; bases unmatched to any gene: 12. CDR1 SQVTM and CDR2 ANQGSEA come from the germline V gene. This CDR3 comprises 14 residues. CDR3 loop: CSVGERGGSGEQFF. Written as DNA, the CDR3 is TGCAGCGTTGGGGAGCGGGGCGGGAGTGGTGAGCAGTTCTTC.

This rearrangement joins TRBV4-1 to TRBJ2-7, with D maybe TRBD1 (6 bases). Trimming took off 5 bases at V and 7 bases at J, with 18 bases between the two ends. The CDR3 extends over 14 amino acids. CDR1 and CDR2 from the germline V gene are MGHRA and YSYEKL. CDR3: CASSAPGTFREQYF. The CDR3 DNA reads as TGCGCCAGCAGCGCACCCGGGACATTTCGTGAGCAGTACTTC.

The rearrangement joins TRBV29-1 to TRBJ1-2; a possible D gene is TRBD1 (6 bases). The germline V and J ends were trimmed by 0 bases and 8 bases, with 7 bases remaining between them. CDR1 and CDR2 from the germline V gene are SQVTM and ANQGSEA. CDR3 length: 11 amino acids. CDR3 in DNA: TGCAGCGTTGAAGATGGGACAGGCTACACCTTC. This gives the protein CSVEDGTGYTF. Full variable domain (missing parts from reference TRBV29-1 and TRBJ1-2): SAVISQKPSRDICQRGTSLTIQCQVDSQVTMMFWYRQQPGQSLTLIATANQGSEATYESGFVIDKFPISRPNLTFSTLTVSNMSPEDSSIYLCSVEDGTGYTFGSGTRLTVV.